Sequencing of this T cell receptor beta chain was carried out in a study of response to subunit inactivated influenza vaccine. General study points: Each seasonal flu vaccination may recruit only limited new T cells, authors suggested.

Germline V gene lookup returns CDR1 SQVTM and CDR2 ANQGSEA. V shed 7 bases, J shed 7 bases, and the junction held 0 bases outside the gene matches. This CDR3 comprises 10 residues. TCRdb processed the RT-PCR reads anew with MiXCR; each CDR3 protein has one entry. The table lists around 540,000 distinct CDR3 sequences, around 11% of them singletons. A note on this clonotype: The antigen is unknown.

The receptor was isolated from a man aged 50 to 59 who received an inactivated influenza vaccine. The sample consisted of PBMCs from blood, taken on the day of vaccination. The chain links TRBV29-1 to TRBJ2-2; 7 bases are a match to TRBD1. The CDR3 DNA follows: TGCAGCGCAGGGGGCGGGGAGCTGTTTTTT. Translating gives CSAGGGELFF.